These 19 T cell receptor beta chains came from one sample sequenced in a study of a mutant IDH1 vaccine in newly diagnosed glioma (TCRdb year 2021). According to the study, the label for this sample's time point signals: week 23, last vaccination. A 20-mer mutant IDH1 peptide at 300 micrograms in Montanide made up each vaccine dose, which was injected subcutaneously together with topical imiquimod. Library method: the immunoSEQ multiplex PCR assay. TCRdb carries this immuneACCESS record with in-frame sequences only. Its versions omit some clonotypes, under half of them owing to an unresolved V gene in the studies checked, with the rest unexplained. Counted in this sample were tens of thousands of clones; 75% to 90% of them appeared once. Of the sample, 6.2% falls within the top ten clones. No cognate antigen is known for these TCRs. The sequencing here drew on PBMCs, taken from a glioma patient whose treatment included an IDH1 peptide vaccine. All receptors derive from a man aged 35-49 years with glioma.

The chain is built from TRBV10-3 and TRBJ1-2; D uncertain. This CDR3 has 13 amino acids. V was pared by 0 bases and J by 4 bases, with 6 bases between. Per the germline V gene, CDR1 is ENHRY and CDR2 is SYGVKD. The CDR3 coding sequence is TGTGCCATCAGTGAGTCATTCTCCTATGGCTACACCTTC. Protein sequence: CAISESFSYGYTF.

In this sample, this clone turned up a few times. The V gene is TRBV9, the J gene TRBJ2-2; unclear D gene. The CDR3 is 13 amino acids. V was trimmed by 7 bases and J by 0 bases, leaving 7 bases between them. Germline V CDR1 and CDR2: SGDLS, YYNGEE. CDR3 sequence: CASGQPNTGELFF. The CDR3 DNA reads as TGTGCCAGCGGGCAGCCGAACACCGGGGAGCTGTTTTTT.

The rearrangement joins TRBV18 to TRBJ2-7; 8 bases match TRBD1. With 3 bases clipped from V and 7 bases from J, the junction kept 11 bases outside the gene matches. The CDR3 runs to 15 residues. Germline V gene data show CDR1 as KGHSH and CDR2 as LQKENI. In DNA form, the CDR3 reads TGTGCCAGCTCACCCGGGGACAGGAGCTCTCAGGAGCAGTACTTC. Encoded protein: CASSPGDRSSQEQYF.

This chain joins TRBV5-8 and TRBJ2-1; the D gene is possibly TRBD2 (5 bases). Trimming left V 1 base short and J 3 bases short, with 11 bases between. Looked up from germline, CDR1 is SGHTS and CDR2 is YDEGEE. The CDR3 loop spans 15 amino acids. The CDR3 region is CASSLRAGGYNEQFF. The CDR3 nucleotides are TGTGCCAGCAGCTTGAGGGCGGGCGGCTACAATGAGCAGTTCTTC.

The rearrangement uses TRBV15 and TRBJ1-5; D call uncertain. V was trimmed by 8 bases and J by 3 bases, leaving 5 bases between them. The CDR3 is 11 amino acids. The germline V gene encodes CDR1 LNHNV and CDR2 YYDKDF (reference sequence). The CDR3 DNA reads as TGTGCCACCGGGCTCAATCAGCCCCAGCATTTT. This translates into CATGLNQPQHF.

The gene calls are TRBV5-6 and TRBJ2-3, with TRBD2 matching 9 bases. Trimming cost V 3 bases and J 9 bases; bases outside gene matches: 2. Germline V gene sequence: CDR1 SGHDT, CDR2 YYEEEE. CDR3 length: 12 amino acids. CDR3 sequence: CASSSGLATQYF. The CDR3 DNA sequence: TGTGCCAGCAGCTCAGGACTAGCGACGCAGTATTTT.

The table lists this clone with a few counts. The chain is built from TRBV5-1 and TRBJ2-7; D not certain. The CDR3 sequence is 14 residues long. Per the germline V gene, CDR1 is SGHRS and CDR2 is YFSETQ. Trimming removed 0 bases at V and 2 bases at J, with 9 bases between. The CDR3 region has the DNA TGCGCCAGCAGCTTGGCGGGCTACACCTACGAGCAGTACTTC. Translation: CASSLAGYTYEQYF.

This clone was observed a handful of times. V and J are TRBV5-6 and TRBJ1-1; 8 positions match TRBD1. The J segment lost 5 bases and the V segment lost 0 bases, leaving 3 bases of the junction unmatched. The CDR3 runs 14 residues. CDR1 is SGHDT and CDR2 is YYEEEE in the germline V gene. This CDR3 reads CASSLGTGWTEAFF. The CDR3 DNA is TGTGCCAGCAGCTTGGGGACAGGGTGGACTGAAGCTTTCTTT.

This clone occurred a few times. This chain uses TRBV18 with TRBJ1-1; 11 bases agree with TRBD1. Germline CDR1 is KGHSH and CDR2 is LQKENI. CDR3 length: 15 residues. V shed 1 base and J 3 bases; nucleotides not matched to a gene: 1. CDR3: CASSPRTGGDTEAFF. The CDR3 region has the DNA TGTGCCAGCTCACCACGGACAGGGGGCGACACTGAAGCTTTCTTT.

The sample holds a few counts of this clone. The rearrangement links TRBV5-1 to TRBJ2-2; TRBD1 aligns across 9 bases. V shed 3 bases and J 3 bases; nucleotides not matched to a gene: 12. In germline, CDR1 is SGHRS, CDR2 YFSETQ. There are 18 residues in the CDR3. In DNA form, the CDR3 reads TGCGCCAGCAGCTCAGGGACAGGGCTTTCAATAGACACCGGGGAGCTGTTTTTT. Its translation is CASSSGTGLSIDTGELFF.

The CDR3 DNA sequence: TGTGCCAGCAGTGAACGATTAAGCTCCTACAATGAGCAGTTCTTC. This gives the protein CASSERLSSYNEQFF. This chain links TRBV2 with TRBJ2-1, with D unclear. Germline V gene lookup returns CDR1 SNHLY and CDR2 FYNNEI. The ends were cut back, 2 bases at V and 0 bases at J, with 8 bases in the middle. The CDR3 covers 15 residues. Looking up the rest from reference TRBV2 and TRBJ2-1 gives the full variable domain: EPEVTQTPSHQVTQMGQEVILRCVPISNHLYFYWYRQILGQKVEFLVSFYNNEISEKSEIFDDQFSVERPDGSNFTLKIRSTKLEDSAMYFCASSERLSSYNEQFFGPGTRLTVL.

This chain connects TRBV4-2 to TRBJ1-3; tentatively, D is TRBD1 (6 bases). CDR3 size: 16 residues. V dropped 5 bases and J dropped 2 bases, with 16 bases sitting between them. Germline V CDR1 and CDR2: LGHNA, YNFKEQ. The CDR3 DNA reads as TGTGCCAGCAGCTCCCAAACAGGGCGCCCTGGAAACACCATATATTTT. Translation: CASSSQTGRPGNTIYF.

The chain is built from TRBV9 and TRBJ1-1; D remains unclear. The germline CDR1 and CDR2 sequences are SGDLS and YYNGEE. Trimming pared 6 bases from V and 4 bases from J, leaving 7 bases between. The CDR3 spans 11 residues. The CDR3 DNA is TGTGCCAGCACAAGTTCCACTGAAGCTTTCTTT. Protein sequence: CASTSSTEAFF.

As to this clone: Different DNA sequences within this sample yield the same CDR3. This rearrangement joins TRBV5-4 to TRBJ1-2, with a possible D match to TRBD1 (6 bases). Between the trimmed V and J ends, which lost 2 bases and 1 base, there was a span of 6 bases. Germline CDR1 is SGHNT and CDR2 is YYREEE (reference sequence). This CDR3 spans 13 amino acids. CDR3 region: CASSLQGNYGYTF. In DNA, the CDR3 is TGTGCCAGCAGCTTACAGGGTAACTATGGCTACACCTTC.

The rearrangement joins TRBV5-1 to TRBJ1-6; D is unresolved. V was shortened by 0 bases and J by 5 bases, with 9 bases between the two germline ends. This CDR3 is built from 15 residues. Looked up from germline, CDR1 is SGHRS and CDR2 is YFSETQ. The CDR3: CASSLEAGNNSPLHF. CDR3 sequence (DNA): TGCGCCAGCAGCTTGGAGGCAGGAAATAATTCACCCCTCCACTTT.

The chain carries TRBV19 and TRBJ1-6; no definite D call. Germline V lookup: CDR1 LNHDA, CDR2 SQIVND (reference sequence). The V end was cut by 1 base, the J end by 7 bases, with 11 bases between. The length of the CDR3 is 15 residues. CDR3: CASSIATLGNSPLHF. The CDR3 region has the DNA TGTGCCAGTAGTATAGCGACACTTGGCAATTCACCCCTCCACTTT.

This chain uses TRBV7-9 with TRBJ1-3; TRBD1 might be the D (6 bases). V gave up 6 bases and J gave up 0 bases, with 12 bases separating them. The CDR3 spans 15 residues. Germline lookup yields CDR1 SEHNR and CDR2 FQNEAQ (reference sequence). The CDR3 is CASSPTGSSGNTIYF. The CDR3 nucleotides are TGTGCCAGCAGTCCAACAGGGAGCTCTGGAAACACCATATATTTT.

This chain uses TRBV4-1 with TRBJ2-1; D is possibly TRBD1 (5 bases). CDR1 and CDR2 from the germline V gene are MGHRA and YSYEKL. The ends were cut back, 0 bases at V and 13 bases at J, with 13 bases in the middle. The CDR3 is 13 amino acids. In DNA form, the CDR3 reads TGCGCCAGCAGCCAAGAGAGAACAGGTTTACAGTTCTTC. This translates into CASSQERTGLQFF.

The rearrangement uses TRBV9 and TRBJ1-1, with 9 positions matching TRBD1. With V trimmed by 4 bases and J by 4 bases, 8 bases remained unmatched. Germline lookup yields CDR1 SGDLS and CDR2 YYNGEE. The CDR3 spans 15 residues. The CDR3 protein is CASSTTGGTGTEAFF. The CDR3 DNA follows: TGTGCCAGCAGCACCACAGGGGGCACGGGCACTGAAGCTTTCTTT. Using reference TRBV9 and TRBJ1-1 for the parts outside the CDR3, the full variable domain is DSGVTQTPKHLITATGQRVTLRCSPRSGDLSVYWYQQSLDQGLQFLIQYYNGEERAKGNILERFSAQQFPDLHSELNLSSLELGDSALYFCASSTTGGTGTEAFFGQGTRLTVV.